This T cell receptor (beta chain) comes out of a study of cytomegalovirus exposure and HLA in healthy donors. Findings of the study overall: Researchers counted roughly 150 TCR beta chains as cytomegalovirus-associated. Specificity of a few CMV-associated chains for CMV antigens was verified in vitro. First-cohort TCR clusters tended to co-occur in the 90 to 150 validation repertoires, a later analysis found.

Sequencing was performed with immunoSEQ multiplex PCR; in TCRdb, only in-frame clones are kept and a portion is missing. The sample consists of around 400,000 clones, roughly 85% of them appearing once. The CDR3 runs 15 residues. After removal of 4 bases from V and 3 bases from J, the junction contained 2 bases not matched to a gene. Germline assignment: CDR1 SGHDT and CDR2 YYEEEE. Comments on this clone: The antigen remains unidentified.

Sequences were obtained from PBMCs. This TCR was sampled from a woman under 30 in good health and CMV-seronegative. The gene calls are TRBV5-6 and TRBJ2-1, with TRBD2 matching over 12 bases. CDR3 sequence: CASSEGLAGYNEQFF. Written as DNA, the CDR3 is TGTGCCAGCAGCGAGGGACTAGCGGGCTACAATGAGCAGTTCTTC.